This TCR beta chain was captured in a study of T-cell reconstitution after alpha-beta-depleted transplantation in children. Unique molecular identifiers were incorporated when the TCRbeta library was constructed. TCRdb passed the PCR reads through MiXCR, listing each CDR3 protein once. Of hundreds of thousands of distinct CDR3 sequences in the sample, around 18% were seen once. Sequenced material: PBMCs from the stem cell graft donor, taken from the stem cell graft. The TCR was taken from a human donor who donated a stem cell graft to a child with acute lymphoblastic leukemia.

The CDR3, as DNA: TGCAGCGTTGATTGGACAGGGGCCAACGTCCTGACTTTC. Its protein product is CSVDWTGANVLTF. The J gene is TRBJ2-6, the V gene TRBV29-1; possible D gene TRBD1, 5 bases. Germline-derived CDR1 and CDR2 are SQVTM and ANQGSEA. V lost 3 bases and J 4 bases, leaving 7 bases between the germline ends. CDR3 length: 13 residues.